These T cell receptor beta chains were read from a single sample in a study of sequential checkpoint blockade in melanoma. Clones were read by immunoSEQ multiplex PCR, and TCRdb kept only the in-frame ones, dropping some. Of under 9,500 clones detected, about three fifths appear once; the ten largest clones hold 41%. The specimen comprised CD8+ T cells sorted from blood (inferred from file names), sampled from a patient given nivolumab and ipilimumab in sequence. These receptors were obtained from a human donor with melanoma. Both conserved end residues are part of each CDR3. A D gene is named only where the DNA matches it firmly. Rows may omit the clone size; those that give it use once, few, many or a size class.

J gene: TRBJ2-2; V gene: TRBV28; clone size: .; D gene: .; CDR3 length: 15; CDR3 protein: CASRSLDTYTGELFF; CDR3 DNA: TGTGCCAGCCGCTCTTTAGACACCTACACCGGGGAGCTGTTTTTT
J gene: TRBJ2-7; V gene: TRBV6-1; clone size: .; D gene: .; CDR3 length: 11; CDR3 protein: CASSFRGEQYF; CDR3 DNA: TGTGCCAGCAGTTTTCGAGGCGAGCAGTACTTC
J gene: TRBJ2-7; V gene: TRBV27; clone size: .; D gene: TRBD1; CDR3 length: 15; CDR3 protein: CASSFRTGGVGEQYF; CDR3 DNA: TGTGCCAGCAGTTTCCGGACAGGGGGTGTAGGCGAGCAGTACTTC
J gene: TRBJ2-7; V gene: TRBV19; clone size: few; D gene: .; CDR3 length: 12; CDR3 protein: CASSPQGNEQYF; CDR3 DNA: TGTGCCAGTAGCCCACAGGGTAACGAGCAGTACTTC
J gene: TRBJ1-2; V gene: TRBV7-9; clone size: few; D gene: .; CDR3 length: 16; CDR3 protein: CASSSSGQTFNYGYTF; CDR3 DNA: TGTGCCAGCAGCTCCTCTGGACAGACCTTTAACTATGGCTACACCTTC
J gene: TRBJ2-5; V gene: TRBV6-5; clone size: few; D gene: .; CDR3 length: 13; CDR3 protein: CASSQTEHGTQYF; CDR3 DNA: TGTGCCAGCAGCCAGACTGAACATGGGACCCAGTACTTC
J gene: TRBJ2-3; V gene: TRBV28; clone size: once; D gene: TRBD1; CDR3 length: 15; CDR3 protein: CASSPGTGHTDTQYF; CDR3 DNA: TGTGCCAGCAGTCCGGGGACAGGTCACACAGATACGCAGTATTTT
J gene: TRBJ2-5; V gene: TRBV5-1; clone size: .; D gene: TRBD2; CDR3 length: 16; CDR3 protein: CASSLETSGGTKTQYF; CDR3 DNA: TGCGCCAGCAGCTTGGAAACTAGCGGGGGGACGAAGACCCAGTACTTC
J gene: TRBJ2-1; V gene: TRBV6-4; clone size: .; D gene: TRBD2; CDR3 length: 15; CDR3 protein: CASSGSGGDYNEQFF; CDR3 DNA: TGTGCCAGCAGTGGCAGCGGGGGGGACTACAATGAGCAGTTCTTC
J gene: TRBJ2-1; V gene: TRBV4-3; clone size: .; D gene: TRBD1; CDR3 length: 15; CDR3 protein: CASSPDRDSSYEQFF; CDR3 DNA: TGCGCCAGCAGCCCGGACCGGGACAGCTCCTACGAGCAGTTCTTC
J gene: TRBJ1-6; V gene: TRBV19; clone size: .; D gene: .; CDR3 length: 14; CDR3 protein: CASSISGRNSPLHF; CDR3 DNA: TGTGCCAGTAGTATCTCAGGGAGGAATTCACCCCTCCACTTT
J gene: TRBJ2-6; V gene: TRBV18; clone size: .; D gene: .; CDR3 length: 15; CDR3 protein: CASSQGGAGANVLTF; CDR3 DNA: TGTGCCAGCTCTCAAGGAGGGGCTGGGGCCAACGTCCTGACTTTC
J gene: TRBJ2-1; V gene: TRBV6-5; clone size: .; D gene: .; CDR3 length: 12; CDR3 protein: CASSTDSDEQFF; CDR3 DNA: TGTGCCAGCAGTACGGACTCCGATGAGCAGTTCTTC
J gene: TRBJ2-2; V gene: TRBV27; clone size: .; D gene: .; CDR3 length: 13; CDR3 protein: CASSFRVQGELFF; CDR3 DNA: TGTGCCAGCAGTTTCAGGGTCCAGGGGGAGCTGTTTTTT
J gene: TRBJ1-5; V gene: TRBV6-4; clone size: few; D gene: .; CDR3 length: 13; CDR3 protein: CASSEAANQPQHF; CDR3 DNA: TGTGCCAGCAGTGAAGCAGCGAATCAGCCCCAGCATTTT
J gene: TRBJ2-1; V gene: TRBV27; clone size: few; D gene: TRBD2; CDR3 length: 15; CDR3 protein: CASSLRLAGSNEQFF; CDR3 DNA: TGTGCCAGCAGTTTAAGACTAGCGGGGTCCAATGAGCAGTTCTTC
J gene: TRBJ1-2; V gene: TRBV2; clone size: medium-sized; D gene: TRBD1; CDR3 length: 14; CDR3 protein: CARDDRAFRHGYTF; CDR3 DNA: TGTGCCAGAGATGACAGGGCCTTTAGGCATGGCTACACCTTC
J gene: TRBJ1-2; V gene: TRBV5-4; clone size: medium-sized; D gene: .; CDR3 length: 13; CDR3 protein: CASSNREYYGYTF; CDR3 DNA: TGTGCCAGTTCCAACCGGGAATACTATGGCTACACCTTC
J gene: TRBJ2-3; V gene: TRBV7-9; clone size: .; D gene: TRBD1; CDR3 length: 15; CDR3 protein: CASSPGTGHTDTQYF; CDR3 DNA: TGTGCCAGCAGCCCCGGGACAGGGCACACAGATACGCAGTATTTT
J gene: TRBJ1-5; V gene: TRBV27; clone size: .; D gene: .; CDR3 length: 16; CDR3 protein: CASSLLGWRDNQPQHF; CDR3 DNA: TGTGCCAGCAGTTTATTGGGTTGGCGGGACAATCAGCCCCAGCATTTT
J gene: TRBJ1-4; V gene: TRBV6-1; clone size: .; D gene: TRBD1; CDR3 length: 14; CDR3 protein: CASSDGQGVEKLFF; CDR3 DNA: TGTGCCAGCAGTGACGGACAGGGGGTCGAAAAACTGTTTTTT
J gene: TRBJ2-5; V gene: TRBV30; clone size: .; D gene: .; CDR3 length: 12; CDR3 protein: CAWSNQVETQYF; CDR3 DNA: TGTGCCTGGAGTAACCAGGTAGAGACCCAGTACTTC
J gene: TRBJ1-1; V gene: TRBV7-2; clone size: few; D gene: TRBD1; CDR3 length: 14; CDR3 protein: CASSLRQGYVKAFF; CDR3 DNA: TGTGCCAGCAGCTTACGACAGGGGTATGTTAAAGCTTTCTTT
J gene: TRBJ1-5; V gene: TRBV7-8; clone size: .; D gene: .; CDR3 length: 15; CDR3 protein: CASSYDRNSNQPQHF; CDR3 DNA: TGTGCCAGCAGCTACGACAGGAATAGCAATCAGCCCCAGCATTTT
J gene: TRBJ1-6; V gene: TRBV30; clone size: .; D gene: TRBD1; CDR3 length: 16; CDR3 protein: CAWRLPPGTAKQALHF; CDR3 DNA: TGTGCCTGGAGACTTCCGCCCGGGACAGCCAAACAGGCCCTCCACTTT
J gene: TRBJ2-5; V gene: TRBV7-9; clone size: .; D gene: TRBD2; CDR3 length: 18; CDR3 protein: CASSQESRSGRTGETQYF; CDR3 DNA: TGTGCCAGCAGCCAAGAGAGCAGGAGCGGGAGAACGGGGGAGACCCAGTACTTC
J gene: TRBJ2-7; V gene: TRBV29-1; clone size: .; D gene: .; CDR3 length: 13; CDR3 protein: CSVADSVSYEQYF; CDR3 DNA: TGCAGCGTTGCGGACAGTGTCTCCTACGAGCAGTACTTC
J gene: TRBJ2-1; V gene: TRBV4-1; clone size: few; D gene: TRBD2; CDR3 length: 16; CDR3 protein: CASSQIGRAKYNEQFF; CDR3 DNA: TGCGCCAGCAGCCAAATTGGGAGGGCCAAGTACAATGAGCAGTTCTTC
J gene: TRBJ1-2; V gene: TRBV27; clone size: few; D gene: TRBD1; CDR3 length: 14; CDR3 protein: CASSYRDRSYGYTF; CDR3 DNA: TGTGCCAGCAGTTACCGGGACAGGTCCTATGGCTACACCTTC
J gene: TRBJ1-2; V gene: TRBV27; clone size: .; D gene: TRBD1; CDR3 length: 13; CDR3 protein: CASSSPRGDGYTF; CDR3 DNA: TGTGCCAGCAGTTCCCCCAGGGGGGATGGCTACACCTTC
J gene: TRBJ2-7; V gene: TRBV4-2; clone size: .; D gene: .; CDR3 length: 13; CDR3 protein: CASSHAGNYEQYF; CDR3 DNA: TGTGCCAGCAGCCACGCCGGGAACTACGAGCAGTACTTC
J gene: TRBJ2-3; V gene: TRBV10-3; clone size: .; D gene: TRBD1; CDR3 length: 14; CDR3 protein: CAVQGASSTDTQYF; CDR3 DNA: TGTGCCGTCCAGGGGGCCTCTAGCACAGATACGCAGTATTTT
J gene: TRBJ2-4; V gene: TRBV6-5; clone size: once; D gene: TRBD1; CDR3 length: 15; CDR3 protein: CASSYRTGPRNIQYF; CDR3 DNA: TGTGCCAGCAGTTACCGGACAGGCCCCAGGAACATTCAGTACTTC
J gene: TRBJ2-7; V gene: TRBV4-3; clone size: few; D gene: .; CDR3 length: 15; CDR3 protein: CASSQEAYRTYEQYF; CDR3 DNA: TGCGCCAGCAGCCAAGAGGCCTACAGAACCTACGAGCAGTACTTC
J gene: TRBJ2-5; V gene: TRBV4-3; clone size: .; D gene: TRBD1; CDR3 length: 16; CDR3 protein: CASSQDGQGSQETQYF; CDR3 DNA: TGCGCCAGCAGCCAAGACGGACAGGGTTCACAAGAGACCCAGTACTTC
J gene: TRBJ2-5; V gene: TRBV28; clone size: .; D gene: TRBD2; CDR3 length: 21; CDR3 protein: CASSTGTMDMEALRYQETQYF; CDR3 DNA: TGTGCCAGTAGTACCGGGACTATGGATATGGAGGCGTTGAGGTACCAAGAGACCCAGTACTTC
J gene: TRBJ2-1; V gene: TRBV27; clone size: few; D gene: .; CDR3 length: 13; CDR3 protein: CASSLTLRNEQFF; CDR3 DNA: TGTGCCAGCAGTTTAACGTTGCGGAATGAGCAGTTCTTC
J gene: TRBJ2-1; V gene: TRBV18; clone size: .; D gene: .; CDR3 length: 17; CDR3 protein: CASSPEEEGRFVNEQFF; CDR3 DNA: TGTGCCAGCTCACCCGAGGAGGAGGGGCGCTTCGTCAATGAGCAGTTCTTC
J gene: TRBJ2-6; V gene: TRBV6-4; clone size: .; D gene: .; CDR3 length: 17; CDR3 protein: CASPTQAEYAGANVLTF; CDR3 DNA: TGTGCCAGCCCAACCCAAGCGGAGTACGCTGGGGCCAACGTCCTGACTTTC
J gene: TRBJ2-7; V gene: TRBV5-1; clone size: .; D gene: TRBD1; CDR3 length: 14; CDR3 protein: CASSLRDRTYEQYF; CDR3 DNA: TGCGCCAGCAGCCTCCGGGACAGAACCTACGAGCAGTACTTC
J gene: TRBJ2-5; V gene: TRBV5-6; clone size: few; D gene: .; CDR3 length: 13; CDR3 protein: CASSLTRSRTQYF; CDR3 DNA: TGTGCCAGCAGCCTGACTAGATCTAGGACCCAGTACTTC
J gene: TRBJ1-2; V gene: TRBV6-5; clone size: .; D gene: TRBD1; CDR3 length: 11; CDR3 protein: CAVRGGYGYTF; CDR3 DNA: TGTGCCGTCCGAGGGGGCTACGGCTACACCTTC
J gene: TRBJ2-1; V gene: TRBV15; clone size: .; D gene: TRBD1; CDR3 length: 15; CDR3 protein: CATSVDRDGNNEQFF; CDR3 DNA: TGTGCCACCAGCGTGGACAGGGACGGTAACAATGAGCAGTTCTTC
J gene: TRBJ2-7; V gene: TRBV6-6; clone size: medium-sized; D gene: .; CDR3 length: 14; CDR3 protein: CASSYSEESYEQYF; CDR3 DNA: TGTGCCAGCAGTTACTCGGAGGAAAGCTACGAGCAGTACTTC
J gene: TRBJ2-7; V gene: TRBV4-2; clone size: few; D gene: .; CDR3 length: 16; CDR3 protein: CASSQVSRTITYEQYF; CDR3 DNA: TGTGCCAGCAGCCAAGTCAGTCGGACAATAACCTACGAGCAGTACTTC
J gene: TRBJ2-3; V gene: TRBV6-5; clone size: .; D gene: .; CDR3 length: 16; CDR3 protein: CASSSPGSSAWDTQYF; CDR3 DNA: TGTGCCAGCAGTTCCCCCGGGTCCTCGGCATGGGATACGCAGTATTTT
J gene: TRBJ1-1; V gene: TRBV6-5; clone size: .; D gene: TRBD1; CDR3 length: 13; CDR3 protein: CATRGQGNTEAFF; CDR3 DNA: TGTGCCACCAGAGGACAGGGTAACACTGAAGCTTTCTTT
J gene: TRBJ2-3; V gene: TRBV28; clone size: medium-sized; D gene: TRBD2; CDR3 length: 14; CDR3 protein: CASSFLAGTDTQYF; CDR3 DNA: TGTGCCAGCAGTTTTCTAGCGGGGACAGATACGCAGTATTTT
J gene: TRBJ2-5; V gene: TRBV4-1; clone size: .; D gene: .; CDR3 length: 12; CDR3 protein: CASRAGQETQYF; CDR3 DNA: TGCGCCAGCAGGGCGGGGCAAGAGACCCAGTACTTC
J gene: TRBJ2-1; V gene: TRBV15; clone size: .; D gene: TRBD1; CDR3 length: 15; CDR3 protein: CATAGTGGSYNEQFF; CDR3 DNA: TGTGCCACAGCCGGGACAGGGGGCTCATACAATGAGCAGTTCTTC
J gene: TRBJ2-2; V gene: TRBV7-6; clone size: few; D gene: .; CDR3 length: 15; CDR3 protein: CASSFTTGYTGELFF; CDR3 DNA: TGTGCCAGCAGCTTTACTACGGGGTACACCGGGGAGCTGTTTTTT
J gene: TRBJ1-1; V gene: TRBV19; clone size: .; D gene: .; CDR3 length: 12; CDR3 protein: CASRIGTLEAFF; CDR3 DNA: TGTGCCAGTAGAATCGGGACACTTGAAGCTTTCTTT
J gene: TRBJ1-5; V gene: TRBV25-1; clone size: once; D gene: .; CDR3 length: 12; CDR3 protein: CASRGKGQPQHF; CDR3 DNA: TGTGCCAGCAGGGGGAAGGGGCAGCCCCAGCATTTT
J gene: TRBJ2-1; V gene: TRBV4-1; clone size: .; D gene: TRBD2; CDR3 length: 17; CDR3 protein: CASSQDALAGGHNEQFF; CDR3 DNA: TGCGCCAGCAGCCAAGACGCACTAGCGGGAGGCCACAATGAGCAGTTCTTC
J gene: TRBJ2-1; V gene: TRBV7-2; clone size: .; D gene: TRBD2; CDR3 length: 18; CDR3 protein: CASSLARGLAEGYNEQFF; CDR3 DNA: TGTGCCAGCAGCTTAGCGAGGGGACTAGCGGAGGGATACAATGAGCAGTTCTTC
J gene: TRBJ2-7; V gene: TRBV6-5; clone size: .; D gene: .; CDR3 length: 14; CDR3 protein: CASSYSEESYEQYF; CDR3 DNA: TGTGCCAGCAGTTACTCGGAGGAAAGCTACGAGCAGTACTTC